This passage covers 28 T cell receptor beta chains from one sample sequenced in a study of T-cell reconstitution after alpha-beta-depleted transplantation in children. The TCRbeta library incorporated unique molecular identifiers. TCRdb used MiXCR to reprocess the PCR reads, holding one entry per CDR3 protein. The repertoire has about 980,000 distinct CDR3 sequences, roughly 29% of them found once; the top ten carry approximately 30%. The starting material was PBMCs, mostly from graft donor cells, obtained 360 days after TCRalphabeta/CD19-depleted stem cell transplant. The receptors shown here come from a boy under two years old who had a stem cell transplant for SCID, so the T cells may come from the graft donor.

The chain is built from TRBV12-3 or TRBV12-4 and TRBJ2-1, with 12 nucleotides matching TRBD2. The CDR3 is 18 amino acids. With V trimmed by 4 bases and J by 2 bases, 9 bases remained unmatched. As DNA, the CDR3 is TGTGCCAGCAGTTGGCGAATTCTAGCGGGGGGGACCTACAATGAGCAGTTCTTC. Encoded protein: CASSWRILAGGTYNEQFF.

The V and J genes are TRBV29-1 and TRBJ2-3, with TRBD1 matching 8 bases. This CDR3 is 10 amino acids long. Germline CDR1 reads SQVTM; CDR2 reads ANQGSEA. V shed 8 bases and J 12 bases; nucleotides not matched to a gene: 7. The CDR3 loop reads CSPQTGEQYF. The CDR3 region has the DNA TGCAGCCCGCAGACAGGGGAACAGTATTTT.

The sample holds a few counts of this clonotype. The J gene is TRBJ2-1, the V gene TRBV5-8, with a tentative D call TRBD2 (6 bases). The V gene lost 2 bases and the J gene lost 2 bases, with 11 bases spanning the gap. Germline-derived CDR1 and CDR2 are SGHTS and YDEGEE. The CDR3 sequence is 15 residues long. The CDR3 loop reads CASSFGGAPYNEQFF. As DNA, the CDR3 is TGTGCCAGCAGCTTCGGGGGAGCACCCTACAATGAGCAGTTCTTC.

V gene TRBV5-6 combines with J gene TRBJ2-5; D is perhaps TRBD2 (5 bases). The CDR3 runs to 16 residues. Germline V gives CDR1 SGHDT, CDR2 YYEEEE. V was cut by 1 base and J by 0 bases, with 13 bases left in between. The CDR3: CASSLIERGYQETQYF. In DNA, the CDR3 is TGTGCCAGCAGCTTGATAGAGCGCGGGTACCAAGAGACCCAGTACTTC. Filled out from reference TRBV5-6 and TRBJ2-5, the complete variable domain reads DAGVTQSPTHLIKTRGQQVTLRCSPKSGHDTVSWYQQALGQGPQFIFQYYEEEERQRGNFPDRFSGHQFPNYSSELNVNALLLGDSALYLCASSLIERGYQETQYFGPGTRLLVL.

V and J are TRBV5-6 and TRBJ2-7; D is ambiguous. CDR3 length: 15 amino acids. V was cut by 4 bases and J by 0 bases, with 14 bases left in between. The germline V gene has CDR1 SGHDT and CDR2 YYEEEE. Here the CDR3 DNA reads TGTGCCAGCAGCCCCGGGCTCGGAGCCTCCTACGAGCAGTACTTC. Protein: CASSPGLGASYEQYF.

The V gene is TRBV13, the J gene TRBJ2-5; D is ambiguous. The CDR3 contains 13 residues. CDR1 and CDR2 (germline): PRHDT, FYEKMQ (reference sequence). V was cut by 4 bases and J by 3 bases, with 9 bases left in between. In DNA form, the CDR3 reads TGTGCCAGCAGCTACCGACCAGAAGAGACCCAGTACTTC. This codes for CASSYRPEETQYF.

This clonotype was picked up a small number of times. The chain has TRBV3-1 and TRBJ2-1; 11 bases are a match to TRBD2. V shed 0 bases and J 9 bases; nucleotides not matched to a gene: 13. CDR1 is LGHDT, CDR2 YNNKEL, per germline (reference sequence). This CDR3 has 18 amino acids. The CDR3 is CASSQEPLLLAGEGEQFF. The CDR3 DNA reads TGTGCCAGCAGCCAAGAACCCTTGCTACTAGCGGGGGAGGGTGAGCAGTTCTTC.

The chain links TRBV4-2 to TRBJ1-5, with 7 bases that match TRBD1. V trimming: 0 bases; J trimming: 6 bases; junction bases outside the gene matches: 8. The CDR3 is 16 residues long. CDR1 and CDR2 from the germline V gene are LGHNA and YNFKEQ. CDR3 in DNA: TGTGCCAGCAGCCAAGACGGGCGGCCAGGGGGTCAGCCCCAGCATTTT. This encodes CASSQDGRPGGQPQHF.

This clonotype was counted a few times. The V and J genes are TRBV9 and TRBJ2-3; a possible D gene is TRBD2 (7 bases). Germline values: CDR1 SGDLS, CDR2 YYNGEE. V gave up 0 bases and J gave up 5 bases, with 13 bases separating them. The CDR3 runs 15 residues. The DNA for the CDR3 is TGTGCCAGCAGCGTAGTTGGGGGGGCCGTAGATACGCAGTATTTT. Amino acids: CASSVVGGAVDTQYF.

This chain links TRBV9 with TRBJ2-3, with 8 positions matching TRBD1. The CDR3 contains 17 residues. Per the germline V gene, CDR1 is SGDLS and CDR2 is YYNGEE. The trim removed 0 bases at V and 3 bases at J, leaving 9 bases unmatched. The CDR3 region has the DNA TGTGCCAGCAGCGTAGCCCTTACAGGGGGTAAAACAGATACGCAGTATTTT. Its protein is CASSVALTGGKTDTQYF.

The chain uses TRBV5-1 and TRBJ1-1; a weak D match, TRBD1 (6 bases). The germline V gene encodes CDR1 SGHRS and CDR2 YFSETQ. This CDR3 comprises 14 residues. Trimming left V 3 bases short and J 0 bases short, with 9 bases between. The CDR3 sequence: CASSWTAMNTEAFF. Written as DNA, the CDR3 is TGCGCCAGCAGCTGGACAGCCATGAACACTGAAGCTTTCTTT. The full variable domain, with the rest looked up from reference TRBV5-1 and TRBJ1-1, is KAGVTQTPRYLIKTRGQQVTLSCSPISGHRSVSWYQQTPGQGLQFLFEYFSETQRNKGNFPGRFSGRQFSNSRSEMNVSTLELGDSALYLCASSWTAMNTEAFFGQGTRLTVV.

This clonotype showed up just a few times. The rearrangement links TRBV7-9 to TRBJ2-7; D tentatively fits TRBD1 or TRBD2 (6 bases each). Germline V gene sequence: CDR1 SEHNR, CDR2 FQNEAQ (reference sequence). The CDR3 covers 15 residues. V was clipped by 7 bases and J by 3 bases, with 19 bases between them. CDR3 region: CASTSLGGAIYEQYF. DNA for the CDR3: TGTGCCAGCACCTCTTTGGGGGGCGCTATCTACGAGCAGTACTTC.

This clonotype was recorded at least ten times. This rearrangement joins TRBV12-3 or TRBV12-4 to TRBJ2-3, with D hard to call. Trimming shortened V by 3 bases and J by 6 bases, and 16 bases separated the two germline ends. The CDR3 has 15 residues. As DNA, the CDR3 is TGTGCCAGCAGTTTGTCCGGGCTGAGTATGGATACGCAGTATTTT. Protein: CASSLSGLSMDTQYF.

This clonotype was counted only a few times. V and J are TRBV27 and TRBJ2-1; TRBD2 aligns across 7 bases. This CDR3 has 16 residues. The ends lost 4 bases at V and 4 bases at J; junction bases unmatched: 10. From germline, CDR1 is MNHEY and CDR2 SMNVEV (reference sequence). CDR3 sequence reads: CASSYNGASGYNEQFF. For the CDR3, the DNA is TGTGCCAGCAGTTACAACGGGGCTAGCGGATACAATGAGCAGTTCTTC.

This clonotype has more than one count but fewer than ten. The rearrangement uses TRBV5-1 and TRBJ2-1; the D gene is possibly TRBD2 (5 bases). CDR3 length: 17 residues. The germline gives CDR1 SGHRS, CDR2 YFSETQ. Trimming shortened V by 7 bases and J by 7 bases, and 27 bases separated the two germline ends. CDR3 sequence reads: CASSETGIISTINEQFF. CDR3 sequence (DNA): TGCGCCAGCTCAGAGACGGGGATTATATCTACAATAAATGAGCAGTTCTTC.

The J gene is TRBJ2-2, the V gene TRBV6-1; D is uncertain. Between the trimmed V and J ends, which lost 5 bases and 4 bases, there was a span of 11 bases. Germline CDR1 is MNHNS and CDR2 is SASEGT. The CDR3 runs 14 residues. CDR3 nucleotides: TGTGCCAGCAGTCAATACAACCCCACCGGGGAGCTGTTTTTT. It codes for CASSQYNPTGELFF.

The V call is TRBV9, the J call TRBJ2-2; the match to TRBD2 covers 11 bases. Trimming cost V 3 bases and J 5 bases; bases outside gene matches: 6. The CDR3 contains 16 residues. CDR1 and CDR2 from the germline V gene are SGDLS and YYNGEE. This CDR3 is CASSALAGGRTGELFF. In nucleotides, the CDR3 is TGTGCCAGCAGCGCCTTAGCGGGGGGGCGGACCGGGGAGCTGTTTTTT.

This clonotype was seen more than once but under ten times. The chain uses TRBV29-1 and TRBJ1-2; 9 bases map to TRBD1. In germline, CDR1 is SQVTM, CDR2 ANQGSEA. V shed 7 bases and J 3 bases; nucleotides not matched to a gene: 9. The CDR3 length is 14 residues. The CDR3 reads CSAEGGDRDYGYTF. The CDR3 DNA is TGCAGCGCCGAGGGTGGGGACAGGGACTATGGCTACACCTTC.

The chain is built from TRBV11-2 and TRBJ1-2, with TRBD1 matching 7 bases. The CDR3 length is 13 residues. Looked up from germline, CDR1 is SGHAT and CDR2 is FQNNGV. Unmatched junction bases numbered 6, after V lost 5 bases and J lost 6 bases. The DNA of the CDR3 is TGTGCCAGCAGCCGAGGGGGCCTCGATGGCTACACCTTC. Translating gives CASSRGGLDGYTF.

The sample holds a few counts of this clonotype. This chain links TRBV27 with TRBJ1-4; TRBD1 matches 10 bases. Trimming removed 2 bases from V and 7 bases from J; junction bases left unmatched: 10. Germline CDR1 reads MNHEY; CDR2 reads SMNVEV (reference sequence). The CDR3 length is 17 residues. The CDR3 DNA is TGTGCCAGCAGTTTAAGGGGACAGGGGTGGTGGAGTGAAAAACTGTTTTTT. As protein: CASSLRGQGWWSEKLFF.

CDR3 in DNA: TGCAGTGCTAGCCCCCCACCGGGCCCCAACTATGGCTACACCTTC. Its protein is CSASPPPGPNYGYTF. V is TRBV20-1 and J is TRBJ1-2, with D unresolved. This CDR3 is built from 15 residues. The germline V gene has CDR1 DFQATT and CDR2 SNEGSKA (reference sequence). The V end was cut by 3 bases, the J end by 2 bases, with 16 bases between.

V is TRBV4-1 and J is TRBJ2-1, with D maybe TRBD1 (6 bases). In germline, CDR1 is MGHRA, CDR2 YSYEKL. The V gene lost 0 bases and the J gene lost 3 bases, with 15 bases spanning the gap. The CDR3 is 17 amino acids. For the CDR3, the DNA is TGCGCCAGCAGCCAAGATTCCAGGGGCACCTACTACAATGAGCAGTTCTTC. Amino acid sequence: CASSQDSRGTYYNEQFF.

The V and J genes are TRBV5-1 and TRBJ2-1; 9 positions match TRBD2. Germline values: CDR1 SGHRS, CDR2 YFSETQ. This CDR3 contains 16 residues. V was clipped by 0 bases and J by 8 bases; unmatched bases: 9. CDR3 residues: CASSLGGLAGIDEQFF. The CDR3 DNA sequence: TGCGCCAGCAGCTTGGGGGGACTAGCAGGAATCGATGAGCAGTTCTTC.

V and J are TRBV5-1 and TRBJ2-7; TRBD2 is a possible D gene (6 bases). This CDR3 region has 16 residues. V lost 5 bases, J lost 7 bases, and 25 bases lay in between. Per germline, CDR1 SGHRS and CDR2 YFSETQ. The CDR3 reads CASRATQSGLTVEQYF. CDR3 nucleotide sequence: TGCGCCAGCAGGGCCACCCAATCGGGACTCACGGTGGAGCAGTACTTC.

The chain uses TRBV18 and TRBJ2-1; no reliable D call. Germline loops: CDR1 KGHSH, CDR2 LQKENI. Trimming cost V 1 base and J 4 bases, with 11 bases left between them. The CDR3 is 15 residues long. The CDR3 loop reads CASSPRRQAYNEQFF. CDR3 coding DNA: TGTGCCAGCTCACCACGGCGGCAGGCGTACAATGAGCAGTTCTTC.

The chain is built from TRBV10-2 and TRBJ1-1; 10 positions match TRBD1. Germline V CDR1 and CDR2: WSHSY, SAAADI. V shed 2 bases, J shed 7 bases, and the junction held 7 bases outside the gene matches. CDR3 length equals 15 residues. For the CDR3, the DNA is TGCGCCAGCAGTGAGAGTTGGACAGGGGGGATTGAAGCTTTCTTT. This encodes CASSESWTGGIEAFF.

This chain links TRBV5-1 with TRBJ1-6; D is perhaps TRBD1 (6 bases). The CDR3 totals 15 residues. Germline CDR1 SGHRS, CDR2 YFSETQ. Between the trimmed V and J ends, which lost 4 bases and 7 bases, there was a span of 15 bases. CDR3 coding DNA: TGCGCCAGCAGCCTAACAGGGTTTGGGAATTCACCCCTCCACTTT. Encoded protein: CASSLTGFGNSPLHF.

This chain joins TRBV12-3 or TRBV12-4 and TRBJ1-1; 8 bases align to TRBD1. The CDR3 totals 16 residues. V shed 3 bases, J shed 3 bases, and the junction held 9 bases outside the gene matches. The CDR3 DNA sequence: TGTGCCAGCAGTTTCCGGACAGGGCTTTTGTACACTGAAGCTTTCTTT. Protein product: CASSFRTGLLYTEAFF.